This TCR beta chain was recovered during a study of CD8+CD57+ T cells in acquired aplastic anemia. For CDR3 and TCR beta VDJ profiling, genomic DNA was the template used. From the reads, TCRdb called clonotypes with MiXCR, one entry per CDR3 protein. The repertoire holds about 150,000 distinct CDR3 sequences, with about 48% as singletons. Patients picked for sequencing had shown CD8+CD57+ cell expansion detected by flow cytometry. Material: sorted CD4+, CD8+, or CD8+CD57+ T cells (not recorded which) from PBMCs. The clonotype comes from a human donor with aplastic anemia.

The CDR3 loop is CASSTGQSNYGYTF. CDR3 DNA: TGTGCCAGCAGCACTGGACAGTCAAACTATGGCTACACCTTC. The gene calls are TRBV7-2 and TRBJ1-2, with D tentatively TRBD1 (6 bases). Deletions cut 5 bases from V and 2 bases from J, with 12 bases between. Looked up from germline, CDR1 is SGHTA and CDR2 is FQGNSA. CDR3 length equals 14 residues.